Shown below are 25 T cell receptor beta chains from a single sample sequenced in a study of early T cells in non-severe SARS-CoV-2 infection. One entry per CDR3 protein, called by TCRdb with MiXCR from the 5' RACE reads. The data hold 80,000 to 95,000 distinct CDR3 sequences, with 11% to 15% observed a single time. Material for sequencing was whole blood. Receptors originate from an adult who was a healthcare worker with PCR-confirmed SARS-CoV-2 infection or an uninfected control (not recorded which).

As for this clonotype: One end of the junction is discordant with germline, which a read error may explain. V usage is TRBV4-3 and J usage is TRBJ2-3; D is possibly TRBD2 (5 bases). Germline-derived CDR1 and CDR2 are LGHNA and YSLEER. There are 15 residues in the CDR3. CDR3 DNA sequence: TGCGCCAGCAGCCAAGTCCCGGGGAACACAGTTACGCAGTATTTT. Protein product: CASSQVPGNTVTQYF.

This clonotype has ten or more counts. V is TRBV4-1 and J is TRBJ1-6; D perhaps matches TRBD1 (5 bases). V lost 0 bases to trimming and J lost 8 bases, with 17 bases between them. Per the germline V gene, CDR1 is MGHRA and CDR2 is YSYEKL. The CDR3 runs 17 residues. In nucleotides, the CDR3 is TGCGCCAGCAGCCAAGACCGGGGCCAAATTCCCCATTCACCCCTCCACTTT. It specifies CASSQDRGQIPHSPLHF.

The chain employs TRBV2 and TRBJ1-5; TRBD1 matches at 7 bases. From germline, CDR1 is SNHLY and CDR2 FYNNEI. The CDR3 covers 15 residues. The ends lost 6 bases at V and 4 bases at J; junction bases unmatched: 9. The CDR3 DNA reads TGTGCCAGCAGCATAACTGACAGGGTTAATCAGCCCCAGCATTTT. Translating gives CASSITDRVNQPQHF.

This chain connects TRBV12-3 or TRBV12-4 to TRBJ1-5, with D possibly being TRBD1 (5 bases). This CDR3 region has 15 residues. Trimming left V 3 bases short and J 2 bases short, with 11 bases between. The CDR3 DNA sequence: TGTGCCAGCAGTTTCCTTTTGGGGGGCAATCAGCCCCAGCATTTT. This translates into CASSFLLGGNQPQHF.

In this sample, this clonotype turned up a few times. The rearrangement uses TRBV20-1 and TRBJ2-2, with D perhaps given as TRBD1 or TRBD2 (6 bases each). V lost 6 bases, J lost 7 bases, and 21 bases lay in between. The CDR3 is made up of 15 amino acids. Germline CDR1 DFQATT, CDR2 SNEGSKA (reference sequence). This CDR3 reads CSAPRPGAWGGELFF. DNA for the CDR3: TGCAGTGCCCCCAGACCGGGGGCATGGGGCGGGGAGCTGTTTTTT.

This clonotype was observed a few times. The chain carries TRBV11-2 and TRBJ2-5; D is perhaps TRBD2 (5 bases). V was shortened by 5 bases and J by 5 bases, with 12 bases between the two germline ends. From germline, CDR1 is SGHAT and CDR2 FQNNGV. The CDR3 spans 13 residues. This CDR3 reads CASSPDSRETQYF. CDR3 nucleotide sequence: TGTGCCAGCAGCCCGGACTCGAGGGAGACCCAGTACTTC.

The sample holds a few counts of this clonotype. V gene TRBV11-3 combines with J gene TRBJ2-5; 12 bases map to TRBD1. The CDR3 loop spans 15 amino acids. With V trimmed by 5 bases and J by 4 bases, 5 bases remained unmatched. In germline, CDR1 is SGHNT, CDR2 YENEEA. CDR3: CASSRGTGGGETQYF. The CDR3 DNA is TGTGCCAGCAGCCGCGGGACAGGGGGCGGAGAGACCCAGTACTTC.

CDR3 residues: CSVRENIQYF. The CDR3, as DNA: TGCAGCGTCAGGGAAAACATTCAGTACTTC. This chain uses TRBV29-1 with TRBJ2-4; D is perhaps TRBD1 (5 bases). Trimming shortened V by 6 bases and J by 5 bases, and 5 bases separated the two germline ends. CDR1 SQVTM and CDR2 ANQGSEA come from the germline V gene. The CDR3 covers 10 residues.

This clonotype was counted a few times. This sequence joins TRBV6-2 or TRBV6-3 and TRBJ2-7; no definite D call. The CDR3 contains 14 residues. Trimming stripped 4 bases from V and 2 bases from J, with 12 bases between. CDR1 MNHEY and CDR2 SVGEGT come from the germline V gene. CDR3 coding DNA: TGTGCCAGCAGTTTGTATCCTCGCGCCTACGAGCAGTACTTC. Encoded protein: CASSLYPRAYEQYF.

The V call is TRBV5-1, the J call TRBJ2-7; a weak D match, TRBD1 (6 bases). The CDR3 covers 17 residues. CDR1 is SGHRS and CDR2 is YFSETQ in the germline V gene. V lost 1 base to trimming and J lost 2 bases, with 19 bases between them. CDR3 bases: TGCGCCAGCAGCTTGCGCCCTTCAGGGGAACTACCCTACGAGCAGTACTTC. Amino acid sequence: CASSLRPSGELPYEQYF. The variable domain in full, with the rest retrieved from reference TRBV5-1 and TRBJ2-7, is KAGVTQTPRYLIKTRGQQVTLSCSPISGHRSVSWYQQTPGQGLQFLFEYFSETQRNKGNFPGRFSGRQFSNSRSEMNVSTLELGDSALYLCASSLRPSGELPYEQYFGPGTRLTVT.

This clonotype has more than one count but fewer than ten. This sequence joins TRBV6-1 and TRBJ2-3; D is unclear. V was shortened by 7 bases and J by 0 bases, with 14 bases between the two germline ends. The CDR3 spans 15 residues. Germline assignment: CDR1 MNHNS and CDR2 SASEGT. The CDR3 bases are TGTGCCAGCAATATGGACGGATCTAGCACAGATACGCAGTATTTT. This encodes CASNMDGSSTDTQYF.

The chain joins TRBV18 to TRBJ2-3; 11 bases fit TRBD2. The germline gives CDR1 KGHSH, CDR2 LQKENI. The CDR3 totals 17 residues. V was clipped by 1 base and J by 0 bases; unmatched bases: 3. The CDR3 region has the DNA TGTGCCAGCTCACCACTCACTAGCGGGGGCAGCACAGATACGCAGTATTTT. Its translation: CASSPLTSGGSTDTQYF.

The J gene is TRBJ1-4, the V gene TRBV7-9; D is unresolved. This CDR3 is 15 amino acids long. Looked up from germline, CDR1 is SEHNR and CDR2 is FQNEAQ (reference sequence). Trimming took off 1 base at V and 3 bases at J, with 9 bases between the two ends. CDR3 in DNA: TGTGCCAGCAGCTTAGTCGTGGGGTCTAATGAAAAACTGTTTTTT. Translated, it gives CASSLVVGSNEKLFF.

This clonotype was observed a few times. The J gene is TRBJ2-7, the V gene TRBV9; TRBD1 or TRBD2 may be the D gene (5 bases each). This CDR3 spans 15 amino acids. Trimming cost V 4 bases and J 3 bases, with 17 bases left between them. Germline loops: CDR1 SGDLS, CDR2 YYNGEE. The CDR3 region is CASSPRPGTFYEQYF. The CDR3 DNA follows: TGTGCCAGCAGCCCTCGTCCCGGGACCTTCTACGAGCAGTACTTC.

The rearrangement joins TRBV19 to TRBJ1-5; 7 nucleotides agree with TRBD1. The germline V gene has CDR1 LNHDA and CDR2 SQIVND (reference sequence). The trim removed 3 bases at V and 7 bases at J, leaving 9 bases unmatched. The CDR3 covers 15 residues. Here the CDR3 reads CASSIGGTEGQPQHF. Here the CDR3 DNA reads TGTGCCAGTAGTATCGGTGGGACAGAAGGACAGCCCCAGCATTTT. Combining the CDR3 with reference TRBV19 and TRBJ1-5 gives the whole variable domain DGGITQSPKYLFRKEGQNVTLSCEQNLNHDAMYWYRQDPGQGLRLIYYSQIVNDFQKGDIAEGYSVSREKKESFPLTVTSAQKNPTAFYLCASSIGGTEGQPQHFGDGTRLSIL.

This chain connects TRBV12-3 or TRBV12-4 to TRBJ1-2; possibly TRBD1 for D (5 bases). V lost 5 bases to trimming and J lost 4 bases, with 17 bases between them. The CDR3 spans 15 residues. CDR3 residues: CASSLDLGAVYGYTF. The DNA of the CDR3 is TGTGCCAGCAGTCTAGACCTAGGGGCCGTCTATGGCTACACCTTC.

The chain couples TRBV7-9 to TRBJ2-1, with 8 nucleotides matching TRBD2. The germline CDR1 and CDR2 sequences are SEHNR and FQNEAQ (reference sequence). V lost 0 bases and J lost 4; bases outside the gene matches: 8. The CDR3 is 17 residues long. In DNA, the CDR3 is TGTGCCAGCAGCTTAGCGTTCGGCGGGGGGAGGTACAATGAGCAGTTCTTC. Its protein is CASSLAFGGGRYNEQFF. Looking up the rest from reference TRBV7-9 and TRBJ2-1 gives the full variable domain: DTGVSQNPRHKITKRGQNVTFRCDPISEHNRLYWYRQTLGQGPEFLTYFQNEAQLEKSRLLSDRFSAERPKGSFSTLEIQRTEQGDSAMYLCASSLAFGGGRYNEQFFGPGTRLTVL.

Ten or more counts support this clonotype. This rearrangement joins TRBV6-1 to TRBJ1-2; no definite D call. The CDR3 sequence is 13 residues long. Germline values: CDR1 MNHNS, CDR2 SASEGT. The V end lost 0 bases, the J end lost 5 bases, and 7 bases lay between the germline ends. CDR3 loop: CASSEAQTYGYTF. The CDR3, as DNA: TGTGCCAGCAGTGAAGCGCAGACATATGGCTACACCTTC.

The chain links TRBV12-3 or TRBV12-4 to TRBJ2-6; D not resolved. V dropped 5 bases and J dropped 0 bases, with 5 bases sitting between them. The CDR3 covers 14 residues. The CDR3 DNA is TGTGCCAGCAGTCCAACCTCTGGGGCCAACGTCCTGACTTTC. This codes for CASSPTSGANVLTF.

The chain recombines TRBV2 with TRBJ2-7, with D unclear. The CDR3 sequence is 15 residues long. CDR1 is SNHLY and CDR2 is FYNNEI in the germline V gene. The germline V and J ends were trimmed by 1 base and 5 bases, with 15 bases remaining between them. CDR3 DNA sequence: TGTGCCAGCAGTGAAGGAGCAACCGAGTCCCACGAGCAGTACTTC. It specifies CASSEGATESHEQYF.

This clonotype was counted a few times. CDR3 bases: TGTGCCACCAAGGGGAACTCTGGAAACACCATATATTTT. This gives the protein CATKGNSGNTIYF. The chain links TRBV24-1 to TRBJ1-3; D may be TRBD1 (5 bases). Trimming took off 8 bases at V and 0 bases at J, with 7 bases between the two ends. This CDR3 region has 13 residues. Per germline, CDR1 KGHDR and CDR2 SFDVKD.

The chain links TRBV5-1 to TRBJ2-7; D may match TRBD1 or TRBD2 (5 bases each). Germline assignment: CDR1 SGHRS and CDR2 YFSETQ. The CDR3 spans 15 residues. Trimming left V 0 bases short and J 2 bases short, with 12 bases between. CDR3 protein: CASSLAGRGPYEQYF. CDR3 DNA sequence: TGCGCCAGCAGCTTGGCTGGCCGGGGACCCTACGAGCAGTACTTC. Full variable domain (rest looked up from reference TRBV5-1 and TRBJ2-7): KAGVTQTPRYLIKTRGQQVTLSCSPISGHRSVSWYQQTPGQGLQFLFEYFSETQRNKGNFPGRFSGRQFSNSRSEMNVSTLELGDSALYLCASSLAGRGPYEQYFGPGTRLTVT.

This clonotype was seen more than once but under ten times. The chain links TRBV18 to TRBJ2-7; TRBD1 matches 8 bases. Germline CDR1 and CDR2: KGHSH and LQKENI. Trimming at V came to 5 bases and at J to 3 bases, leaving 9 bases not matched to a gene. This CDR3 region has 15 residues. CDR3 region: CASSGTGTGLYEQYF. Written as DNA, the CDR3 is TGTGCCAGCTCAGGAACCGGGACAGGCCTCTACGAGCAGTACTTC. The full variable domain, with the rest looked up from reference TRBV18 and TRBJ2-7, is NAGVMQNPRHLVRRRGQEARLRCSPMKGHSHVYWYRQLPEEGLKFMVYLQKENIIDESGMPKERFSAEFPKEGPSILRIQQVVRGDSAAYFCASSGTGTGLYEQYFGPGTRLTVT.

This clonotype was seen only a few times. The chain combines TRBV7-9 with TRBJ2-3; 7 nucleotides agree with TRBD1. Germline CDR1 SEHNR, CDR2 FQNEAQ (reference sequence). V was pared by 5 bases and J by 11 bases, with 10 bases of the junction left unmatched. The CDR3 runs to 13 residues. CDR3 sequence (DNA): TGTGCCAGCAGCCACAGGGGACCTATAGAGCAGTATTTT. The encoded protein is CASSHRGPIEQYF.

The chain carries TRBV12-3 or TRBV12-4 and TRBJ2-5, with D uncertain. The germline V and J ends were trimmed by 3 bases and 4 bases, with 3 bases remaining between them. The CDR3 runs 11 residues. The CDR3 DNA is TGTGCCAGCAGTTTTCTAGAGACCCAGTACTTC. Translated, it gives CASSFLETQYF.